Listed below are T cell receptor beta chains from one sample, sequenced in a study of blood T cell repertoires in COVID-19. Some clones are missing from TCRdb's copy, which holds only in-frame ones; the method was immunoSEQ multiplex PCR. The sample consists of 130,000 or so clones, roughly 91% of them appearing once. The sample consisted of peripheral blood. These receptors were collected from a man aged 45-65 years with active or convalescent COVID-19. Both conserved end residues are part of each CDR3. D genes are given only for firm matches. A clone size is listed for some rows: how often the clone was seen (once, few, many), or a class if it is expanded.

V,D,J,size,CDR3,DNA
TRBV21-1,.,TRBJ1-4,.,CASSPRTGGNRNNEKLFF,TGTGCCAGCAGCCCCCGGACAGGGGGAAATAGAAATAATGAAAAACTGTTTTTT
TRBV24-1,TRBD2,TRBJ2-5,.,CATSAGGGRETQYF,TGTGCCACCAGTGCCGGGGGGGGCCGAGAGACCCAGTACTTC
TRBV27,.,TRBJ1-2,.,CASSFPGGEDYTF,TGTGCCAGCAGTTTCCCCGGGGGGGAGGACTACACCTTC
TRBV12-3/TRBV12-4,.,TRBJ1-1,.,CASSLAGNTEAFF,TGTGCCAGCAGTTTGGCGGGAAACACTGAAGCTTTCTTT
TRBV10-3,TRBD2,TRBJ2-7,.,CATSGRWDEQYF,TGTGCCACTAGCGGGAGATGGGACGAGCAGTACTTC
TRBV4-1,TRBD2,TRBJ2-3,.,CASSQARLLAGADTQYF,TGCGCCAGCAGCCAAGCCCGGTTACTAGCGGGAGCAGATACGCAGTATTTT
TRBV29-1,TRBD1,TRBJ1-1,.,CSVERDRNAFF,TGCAGCGTTGAGAGGGACAGGAACGCTTTCTTT
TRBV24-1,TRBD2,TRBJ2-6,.,CATAGGSGANVLTF,TGTGCCACCGCGGGAGGCTCTGGGGCCAACGTCCTGACTTTC
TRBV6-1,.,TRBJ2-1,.,CASSESRGLNEQFF,TGTGCCAGCAGTGAAAGTAGAGGGCTGAATGAGCAGTTCTTC
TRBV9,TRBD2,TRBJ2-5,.,CASSVASTSGQETQYF,TGTGCCAGCAGCGTAGCCTCCACTAGCGGCCAAGAGACCCAGTACTTC
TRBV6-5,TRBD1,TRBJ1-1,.,CATTGVTMNTEAFF,TGTGCCACCACAGGGGTTACCATGAACACTGAAGCTTTCTTT
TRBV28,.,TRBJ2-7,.,CASSEGQMGQYF,TGTGCCAGCAGTGAAGGACAGATGGGGCAGTACTTC
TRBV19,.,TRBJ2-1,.,CASISSLGRGSYNEQFF,TGTGCCAGTATATCTTCTCTGGGAAGGGGCTCCTACAATGAGCAGTTCTTC
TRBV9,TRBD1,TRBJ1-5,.,CASSVSGTVNQPQHF,TGTGCCAGCAGCGTATCCGGGACAGTCAATCAGCCCCAGCATTTT
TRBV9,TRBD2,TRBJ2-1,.,CASRGTSGSIEQFF,TGTGCCAGCAGGGGGACTAGCGGGAGCATTGAGCAGTTCTTC
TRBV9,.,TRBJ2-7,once,CASSGPGSEQYF,TGTGCCAGCAGCGGCCCAGGCTCCGAGCAGTACTTC
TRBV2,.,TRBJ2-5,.,CASRAQGTETQYF,TGTGCCAGCAGGGCTCAGGGGACGGAGACCCAGTACTTC
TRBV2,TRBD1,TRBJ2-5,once,CASSDIRGRETQYF,TGTGCCAGCAGTGATATTAGGGGGCGGGAGACCCAGTACTTC
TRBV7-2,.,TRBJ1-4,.,CASRRQAVSEKLFF,TGTGCCAGCAGGCGACAGGCGGTGTCTGAAAAACTGTTTTTT
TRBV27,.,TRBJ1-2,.,CASSLMMGDYGYTF,TGTGCCAGCAGTTTAATGATGGGAGACTATGGCTACACCTTC
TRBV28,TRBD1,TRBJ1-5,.,CASSLGTGSNQPQHF,TGTGCCAGCAGTTTAGGGACAGGGTCGAATCAGCCCCAGCATTTT
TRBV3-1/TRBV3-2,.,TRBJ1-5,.,CASSQDFRTPQPQHF,TGTGCCAGCAGCCAAGATTTCCGGACACCCCAGCCCCAGCATTTT
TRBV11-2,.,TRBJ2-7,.,CASSLRVEALNEQYF,TGTGCCAGCAGCTTGCGAGTCGAGGCCTTAAACGAGCAGTACTTC